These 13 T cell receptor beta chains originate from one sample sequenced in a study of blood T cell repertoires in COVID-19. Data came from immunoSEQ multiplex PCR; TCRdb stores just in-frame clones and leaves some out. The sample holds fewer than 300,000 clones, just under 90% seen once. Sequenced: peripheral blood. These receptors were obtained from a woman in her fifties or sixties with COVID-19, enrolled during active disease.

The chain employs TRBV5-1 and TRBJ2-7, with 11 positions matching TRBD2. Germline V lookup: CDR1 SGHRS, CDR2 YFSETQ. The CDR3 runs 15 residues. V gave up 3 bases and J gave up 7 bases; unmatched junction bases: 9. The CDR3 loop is CASSSVAGGPGEQYF. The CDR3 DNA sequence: TGCGCCAGCAGCTCTGTAGCGGGAGGGCCGGGAGAGCAGTACTTC.

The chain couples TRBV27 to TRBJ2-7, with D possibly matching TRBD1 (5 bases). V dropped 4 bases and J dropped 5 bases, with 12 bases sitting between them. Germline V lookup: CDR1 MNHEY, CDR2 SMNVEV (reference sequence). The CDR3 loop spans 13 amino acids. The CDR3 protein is CASSSAGINEQYF. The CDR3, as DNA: TGTGCCAGCAGTTCGGCAGGGATCAACGAGCAGTACTTC.

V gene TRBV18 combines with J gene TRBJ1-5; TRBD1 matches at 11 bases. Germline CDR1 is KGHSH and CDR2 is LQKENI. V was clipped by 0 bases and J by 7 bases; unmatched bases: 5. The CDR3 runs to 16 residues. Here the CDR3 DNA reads TGTGCCAGCTCACCACCTCGGGGACAGGGGGAACAGCCCCAGCATTTT. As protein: CASSPPRGQGEQPQHF. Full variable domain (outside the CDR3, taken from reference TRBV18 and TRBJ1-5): NAGVMQNPRHLVRRRGQEARLRCSPMKGHSHVYWYRQLPEEGLKFMVYLQKENIIDESGMPKERFSAEFPKEGPSILRIQQVVRGDSAAYFCASSPPRGQGEQPQHFGDGTRLSIL.

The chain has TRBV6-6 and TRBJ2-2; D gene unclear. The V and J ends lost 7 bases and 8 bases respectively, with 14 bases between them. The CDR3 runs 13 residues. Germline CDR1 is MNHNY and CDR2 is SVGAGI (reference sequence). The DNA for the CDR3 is TGTGCCAGCACCCCCTCTTTCGTGGGGGAGCTGTTTTTT. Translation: CASTPSFVGELFF.

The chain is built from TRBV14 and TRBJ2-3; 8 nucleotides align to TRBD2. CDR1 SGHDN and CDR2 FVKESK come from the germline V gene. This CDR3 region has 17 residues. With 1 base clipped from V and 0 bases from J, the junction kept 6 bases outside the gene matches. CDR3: CASSQVRLATSTDTQYF. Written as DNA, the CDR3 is TGTGCCAGCAGCCAAGTCAGACTAGCGACTAGCACAGATACGCAGTATTTT.

For the CDR3, the DNA is TGCGCCATCGGGTTTCTAGCGGGAATCGACGAGCAGTACTTC. It yields the protein CAIGFLAGIDEQYF. V and J are TRBV10-1 and TRBJ2-7; 9 positions match TRBD2. V shed 10 bases and J 5 bases; nucleotides not matched to a gene: 12. Per the germline V gene, CDR1 is WNHNN and CDR2 is SYGVQD (reference sequence). The CDR3 contains 14 residues.

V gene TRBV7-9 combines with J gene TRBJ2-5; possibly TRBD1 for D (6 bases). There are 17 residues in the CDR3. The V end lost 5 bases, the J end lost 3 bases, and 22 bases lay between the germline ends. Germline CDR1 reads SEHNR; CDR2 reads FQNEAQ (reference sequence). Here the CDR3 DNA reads TGTGCCAGCAGCCGAGGACGAACAGGGCAGGCTAAAGAGACCCAGTACTTC. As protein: CASSRGRTGQAKETQYF. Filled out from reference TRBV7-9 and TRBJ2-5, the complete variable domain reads DTGVSQNPRHKITKRGQNVTFRCDPISEHNRLYWYRQTLGQGPEFLTYFQNEAQLEKSRLLSDRFSAERPKGSFSTLEIQRTEQGDSAMYLCASSRGRTGQAKETQYFGPGTRLLVL.

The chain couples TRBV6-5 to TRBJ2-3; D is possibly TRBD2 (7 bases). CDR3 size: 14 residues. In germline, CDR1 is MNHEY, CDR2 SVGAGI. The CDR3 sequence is CVSREGGKRDTQYF. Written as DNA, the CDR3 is TGTGTTTCAAGGGAGGGGGGTAAGAGGGATACGCAGTATTTT.

The CDR3 region is CACTTGGGNQPQHF. The CDR3 nucleotides read TGTGCCTGCACGACAGGGGGTGGCAATCAGCCCCAGCATTTT. V gene TRBV30 combines with J gene TRBJ1-5; TRBD1 agrees at 9 bases. V was clipped by 6 bases and J by 2 bases; unmatched bases: 5. This CDR3 contains 14 residues. Germline CDR1 GTSNPN, CDR2 SVGIG (reference sequence).

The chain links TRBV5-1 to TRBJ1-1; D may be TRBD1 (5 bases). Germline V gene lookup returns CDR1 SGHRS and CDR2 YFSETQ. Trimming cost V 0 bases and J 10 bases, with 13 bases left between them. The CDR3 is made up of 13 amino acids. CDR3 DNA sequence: TGCGCCAGCAGCTTGGGGGAAGGGGTCGGAGCTTTCTTT. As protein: CASSLGEGVGAFF.

CDR3 nucleotide sequence: TGCGCCAGCAGCTTGGGACTAGCGGGGCTGTACAATGAGCAGTTCTTC. Its translation: CASSLGLAGLYNEQFF. This rearrangement joins TRBV5-1 to TRBJ2-1; TRBD2 matches at 11 bases. V lost 0 bases to trimming and J lost 4 bases; unmatched junction nucleotides: 3. Germline V gene lookup returns CDR1 SGHRS and CDR2 YFSETQ. The CDR3 has 16 residues.

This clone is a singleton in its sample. CDR3 residues: CASSQLGFTDTQYF. The CDR3 nucleotides read TGTGCCAGCAGCCAACTAGGCTTCACAGATACGCAGTATTTT. This chain links TRBV3-1 (or the pseudogene TRBV3-2) with TRBJ2-3; D gene ambiguous. The V gene lost 2 bases and the J gene lost 2 bases, with 8 bases spanning the gap. The CDR3 spans 14 residues. CDR1 LGHDT and CDR2 YNNKEL come from the germline V gene (reference sequence).

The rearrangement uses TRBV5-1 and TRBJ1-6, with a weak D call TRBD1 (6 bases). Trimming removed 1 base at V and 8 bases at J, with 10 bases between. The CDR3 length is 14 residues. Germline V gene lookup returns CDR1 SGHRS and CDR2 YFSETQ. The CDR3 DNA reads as TGCGCCAGCAGCTTGACAGGGCCGGATTCACCCCTCCACTTT. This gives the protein CASSLTGPDSPLHF.